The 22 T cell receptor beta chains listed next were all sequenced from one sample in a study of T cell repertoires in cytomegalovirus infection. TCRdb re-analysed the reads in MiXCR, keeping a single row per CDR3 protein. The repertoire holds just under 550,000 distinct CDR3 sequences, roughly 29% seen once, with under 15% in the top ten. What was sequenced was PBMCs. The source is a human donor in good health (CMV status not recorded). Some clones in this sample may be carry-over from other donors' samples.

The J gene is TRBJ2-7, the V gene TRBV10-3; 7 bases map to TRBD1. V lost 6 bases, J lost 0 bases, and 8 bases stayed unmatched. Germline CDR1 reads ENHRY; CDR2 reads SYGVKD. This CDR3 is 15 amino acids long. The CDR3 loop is CAIREGTAGSYEQYV. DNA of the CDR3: TGTGCCATCAGGGAAGGGACAGCAGGCTCCTACGAGCAGTACGTC.

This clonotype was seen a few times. The CDR3 reads CASITGIQETQYF. In DNA, the CDR3 is TGTGCCAGCATAACAGGGATTCAAGAGACCCAGTACTTC. The rearrangement links TRBV2 to TRBJ2-5; TRBD1 might be the D (6 bases). The V end lost 7 bases, the J end lost 2 bases, and 11 bases lay between the germline ends. CDR3 length equals 13 residues. CDR1 SNHLY and CDR2 FYNNEI come from the germline V gene.

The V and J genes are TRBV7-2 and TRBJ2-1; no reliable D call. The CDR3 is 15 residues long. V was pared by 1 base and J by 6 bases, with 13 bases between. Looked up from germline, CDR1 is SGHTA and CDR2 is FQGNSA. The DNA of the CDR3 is TGTGCCAGCAGCTTAGATTCCAGGCTCGCCAATGAGCAGTTCTTC. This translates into CASSLDSRLANEQFF.

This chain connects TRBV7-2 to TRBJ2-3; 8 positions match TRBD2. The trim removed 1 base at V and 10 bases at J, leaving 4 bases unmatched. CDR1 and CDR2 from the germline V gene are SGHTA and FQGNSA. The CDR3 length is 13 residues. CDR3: CASSLGNGRAQYF. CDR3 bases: TGTGCCAGCAGCTTAGGTAACGGGAGGGCGCAGTATTTT.

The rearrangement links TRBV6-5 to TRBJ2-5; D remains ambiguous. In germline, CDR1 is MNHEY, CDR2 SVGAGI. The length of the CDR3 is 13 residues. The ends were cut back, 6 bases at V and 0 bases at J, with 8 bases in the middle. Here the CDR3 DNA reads TGTGCCAGCAGCGAACAGAACCAAGAGACCCAGTACTTC. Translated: CASSEQNQETQYF.

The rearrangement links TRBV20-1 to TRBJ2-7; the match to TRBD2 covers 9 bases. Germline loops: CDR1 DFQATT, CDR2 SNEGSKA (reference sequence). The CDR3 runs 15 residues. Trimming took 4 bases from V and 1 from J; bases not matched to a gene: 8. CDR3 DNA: TGCAGTGCTATTTATAGCGGGAGTGGGTCCTACGAGCAGTACTTC. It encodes CSAIYSGSGSYEQYF.

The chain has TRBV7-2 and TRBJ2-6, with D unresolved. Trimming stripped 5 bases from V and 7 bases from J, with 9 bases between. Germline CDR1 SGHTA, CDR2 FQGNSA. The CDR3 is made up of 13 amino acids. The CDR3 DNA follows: TGTGCCAGCAGCCCAGGTTACGCCAACGTCCTGACTTTC. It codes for CASSPGYANVLTF.

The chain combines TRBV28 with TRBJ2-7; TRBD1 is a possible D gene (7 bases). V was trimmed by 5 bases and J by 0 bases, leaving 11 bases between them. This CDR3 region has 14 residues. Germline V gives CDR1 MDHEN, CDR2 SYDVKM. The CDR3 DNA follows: TGTGCCAGCAGTCTGGAGGGGGCCTCCTACGAGCAGTACTTC. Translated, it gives CASSLEGASYEQYF.

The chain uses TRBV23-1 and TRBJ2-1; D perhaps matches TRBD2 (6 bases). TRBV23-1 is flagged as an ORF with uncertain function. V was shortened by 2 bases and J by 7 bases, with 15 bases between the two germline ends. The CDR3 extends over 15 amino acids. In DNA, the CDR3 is TGCGCCAGCAGTCAAGCGAGGGGCAGCGGGAATGAGCAGTTCTTC. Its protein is CASSQARGSGNEQFF.

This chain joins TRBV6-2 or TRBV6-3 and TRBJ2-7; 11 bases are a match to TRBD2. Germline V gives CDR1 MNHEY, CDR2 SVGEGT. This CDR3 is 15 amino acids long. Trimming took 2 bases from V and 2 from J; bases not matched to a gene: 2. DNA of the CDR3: TGTGCCAGCAGTTACGGGACTAGCGGCACCTACGAGCAGTACGTC. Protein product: CASSYGTSGTYEQYV.

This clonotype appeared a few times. CDR3 loop: CASSPTFRDRRYEQYV. The CDR3 nucleotides read TGTGCCAGCAGCCCAACCTTCCGGGACCGAAGATACGAGCAGTACGTC. This chain connects TRBV11-2 to TRBJ2-7; D tentatively reads TRBD1 or TRBD2 (5 bases each). Trimming stripped 5 bases from V and 4 bases from J, with 21 bases between. The V gene's germline CDR1 is SGHAT and CDR2 FQNNGV. The CDR3 totals 16 residues.

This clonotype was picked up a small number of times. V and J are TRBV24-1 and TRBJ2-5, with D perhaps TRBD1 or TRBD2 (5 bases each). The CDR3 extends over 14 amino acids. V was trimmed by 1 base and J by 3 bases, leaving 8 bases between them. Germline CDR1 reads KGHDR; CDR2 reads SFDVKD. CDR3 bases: TGTGCCACCAGTGATTTTGGGGGTAAAGAGACCCAGTACTTC. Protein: CATSDFGGKETQYF.

The CDR3 region is CASSDSGAWVNTIYF. The CDR3 region has the DNA TGTGCCAGCAGTGACTCGGGAGCTTGGGTCAACACCATATATTTT. The V and J genes are TRBV6-4 and TRBJ1-3; no firm D call. V gave up 0 bases and J gave up 7 bases, with 13 bases separating them. CDR1 and CDR2 (germline): MRHNA, SNTAGT. The CDR3 has 15 residues.

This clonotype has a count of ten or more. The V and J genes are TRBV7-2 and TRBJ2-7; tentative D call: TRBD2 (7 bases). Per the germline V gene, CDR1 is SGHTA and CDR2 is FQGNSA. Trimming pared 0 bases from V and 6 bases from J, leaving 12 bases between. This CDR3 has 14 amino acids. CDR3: CASSLAGGAPEQYV. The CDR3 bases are TGTGCCAGCAGCTTAGCAGGGGGGGCACCCGAGCAGTACGTC.

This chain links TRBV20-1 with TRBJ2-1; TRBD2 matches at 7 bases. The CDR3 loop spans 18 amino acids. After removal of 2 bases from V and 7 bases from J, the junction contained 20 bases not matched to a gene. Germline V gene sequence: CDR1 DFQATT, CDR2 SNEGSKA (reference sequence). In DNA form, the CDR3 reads TGCAGTGCTAGAAGGGGAGCGGGGTTGGTGGTAGGGAATAATGAGCAGTTCTTC. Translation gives CSARRGAGLVVGNNEQFF.

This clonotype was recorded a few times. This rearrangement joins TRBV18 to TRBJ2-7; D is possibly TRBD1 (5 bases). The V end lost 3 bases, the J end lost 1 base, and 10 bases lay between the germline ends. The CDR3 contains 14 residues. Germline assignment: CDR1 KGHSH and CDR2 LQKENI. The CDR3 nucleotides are TGTGCCAGCTCACCCTTTGACAGTTCCTACGAGCAGTACTTC. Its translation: CASSPFDSSYEQYF.

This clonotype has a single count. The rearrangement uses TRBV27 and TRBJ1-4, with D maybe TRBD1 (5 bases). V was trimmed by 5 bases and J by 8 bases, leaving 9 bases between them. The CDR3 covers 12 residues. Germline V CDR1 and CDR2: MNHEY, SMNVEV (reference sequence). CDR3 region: CASSKGTEKLFF. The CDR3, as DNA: TGTGCCAGCAGTAAAGGGACGGAAAAACTGTTTTTT.

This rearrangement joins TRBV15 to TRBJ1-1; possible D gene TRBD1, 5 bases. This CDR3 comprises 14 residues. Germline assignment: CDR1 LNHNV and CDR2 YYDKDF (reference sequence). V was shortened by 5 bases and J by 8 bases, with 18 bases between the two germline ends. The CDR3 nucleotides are TGTGCCACCAGCCGACAGACCATAATAACGGAAGCTTTCTTT. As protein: CATSRQTIITEAFF.

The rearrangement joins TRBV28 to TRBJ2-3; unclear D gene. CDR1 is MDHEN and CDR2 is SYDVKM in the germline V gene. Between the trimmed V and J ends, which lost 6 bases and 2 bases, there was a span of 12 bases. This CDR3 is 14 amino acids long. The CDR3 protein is CASSPVLDTDTQYF. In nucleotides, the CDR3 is TGTGCCAGCAGCCCGGTTTTAGACACAGATACGCAGTATTTT.

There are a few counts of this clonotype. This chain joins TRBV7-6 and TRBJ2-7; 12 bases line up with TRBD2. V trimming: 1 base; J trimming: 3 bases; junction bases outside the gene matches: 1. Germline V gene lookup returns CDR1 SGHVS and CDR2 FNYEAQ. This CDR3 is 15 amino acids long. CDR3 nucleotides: TGTGCCAGCAGCTTAGAGACTAGCGGGAGCTACGAGCAGTACTTC. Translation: CASSLETSGSYEQYF.

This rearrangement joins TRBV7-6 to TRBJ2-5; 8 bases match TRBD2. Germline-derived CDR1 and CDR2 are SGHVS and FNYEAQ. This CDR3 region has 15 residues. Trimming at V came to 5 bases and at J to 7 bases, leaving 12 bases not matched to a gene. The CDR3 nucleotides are TGTGCCAGCAGCCCCCCGGGACTAGGGGGGTGGACCCAGTACTTC. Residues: CASSPPGLGGWTQYF.

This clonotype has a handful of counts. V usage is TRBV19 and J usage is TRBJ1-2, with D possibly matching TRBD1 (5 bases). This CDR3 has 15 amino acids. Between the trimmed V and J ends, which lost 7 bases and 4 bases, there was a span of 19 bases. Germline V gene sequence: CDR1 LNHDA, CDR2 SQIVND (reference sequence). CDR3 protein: CASNPDTNNPYGYTF. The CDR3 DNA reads TGTGCCAGTAACCCGGACACCAATAACCCCTATGGCTACACCTTC.